Sequencing of this TCR beta chain was carried out in a study of human T cells and chemical hapten exposure. For the study at large: In the sensitization step, 2% DPC was placed on about 2 cm by about 2 cm of upper inner arm skin. During the roughly 25-week study period, patients had diphenylcyclopropenone applied to the scalp every week. Study results and limitations: The formation of large CDR3 similarity clusters by expanded TCRs significantly exceeded that of controls.

This clonotype appeared a few times. As yet, its antigen is unknown. Deletions cut 7 bases from V and 2 bases from J, with 17 bases between. The CDR3 sequence is 14 residues long. Germline V CDR1 and CDR2: SQVTM, ANQGSEA. Via MiXCR, TCRdb re-called the RACE reads, giving one row per CDR3 protein. This table holds tens of thousands of distinct CDR3 sequences, around 9% found once. The sample's time point: patch test 2, 6 weeks after DPC sensitization. Treatment given: therapeutic diphenylcyclopropenone sensitization with weekly scalp DPC. The V call is TRBV29-1, the J call TRBJ2-5; tentative D call: TRBD1 (5 bases). Sequenced here: whole blood, sampled in connection with sensitization to the hapten diphenylcyclopropenone (DPC). The origin of this receptor is a woman between 40 and 55 years old with alopecia areata. Some clones in this sample may be carry-over from other donors' samples. The CDR3 DNA is TGCAGCGACCCACCAGGACAAAAACAAGAGACCCAGTACTTC. As protein: CSDPPGQKQETQYF.